The clone carrying this T cell receptor (beta chain) was found many times. The target antigen is unknown. This sample stems from a study of response to subunit inactivated influenza vaccine. The CDR3 is 15 residues long. Per germline, CDR1 MNHEY and CDR2 SVGAGI. Deletions cut 0 bases from V and 6 bases from J, with 13 bases between. Study-level results: With each seasonal influenza vaccination, the authors suggested, few new T cells are recruited.

A single record per CDR3 protein comes from TCRdb applying MiXCR to the RT-PCR reads. This sample yields 500,000 to 550,000 distinct CDR3 sequences, of which approximately 7.8% are seen a single time; around 12% belongs to the top ten. The source of this sequence is a man aged 50-75 years who received an inactivated influenza vaccine. The sample here was PBMCs from blood, taken around 2 years after vaccination. The rearrangement joins TRBV6-5 to TRBJ2-3, with a weak D call TRBD2 (6 bases). CDR3: CASSYSYRGSDTQYF. DNA for the CDR3: TGTGCCAGCAGTTACTCGTATCGGGGGTCGGATACGCAGTATTTT.